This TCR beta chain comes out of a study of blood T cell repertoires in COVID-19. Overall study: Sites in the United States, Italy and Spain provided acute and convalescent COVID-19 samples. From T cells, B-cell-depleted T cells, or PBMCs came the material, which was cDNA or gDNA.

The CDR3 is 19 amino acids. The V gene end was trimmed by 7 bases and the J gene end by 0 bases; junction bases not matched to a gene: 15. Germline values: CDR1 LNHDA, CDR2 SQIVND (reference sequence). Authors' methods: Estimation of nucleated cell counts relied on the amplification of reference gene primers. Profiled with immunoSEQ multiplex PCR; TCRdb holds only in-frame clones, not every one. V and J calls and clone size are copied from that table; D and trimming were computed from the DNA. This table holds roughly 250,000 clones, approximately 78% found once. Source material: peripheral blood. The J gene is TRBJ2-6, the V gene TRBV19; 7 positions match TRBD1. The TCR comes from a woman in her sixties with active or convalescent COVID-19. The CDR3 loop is CASTRATGAPFSGANVLTF. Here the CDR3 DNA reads TGTGCCAGTACACGAGCTACAGGGGCACCCTTCTCTGGGGCCAACGTCCTGACTTTC.